Listed here is a single T cell receptor beta chain. The sample is drawn from a study of blood T cell repertoires in COVID-19. Across the whole study: Italy, Spain and the United States were the sources of the convalescent and acute COVID-19 samples. PBMCs, B-cell-depleted T cells, or T cells were the source of the cDNA or gDNA that made up the material.

Per the original methods: Reference gene primer amplification in the assay estimated nucleated cell counts. Method: immunoSEQ multiplex PCR; TCRdb's copy keeps in-frame clones and lacks some. V, J and clone size derive from that table, while D and trimming were established from the DNA sequence. The repertoire holds some 250,000 clones, with around 83% as singletons. With 6 bases clipped from V and 0 bases from J, the junction kept 6 bases outside the gene matches. This CDR3 is 15 amino acids long. Germline loops: CDR1 SQVTM, CDR2 ANQGSEA. The rearrangement uses TRBV29-1 and TRBJ2-2; 8 bases are a match to TRBD1. What was sequenced was peripheral blood. This receptor was taken from a woman aged 55-75 years with active or convalescent COVID-19. CDR3 in DNA: TGCAGCGTCGCCCAGGGGGCCTCGAACACCGGGGAGCTGTTTTTT. Encoded protein: CSVAQGASNTGELFF.